The 11 T cell receptor beta chains below come from one sample, sequenced in a study of blood T cells in healthy people across ages. Then a second PCR, running about 6 to 12 cycles, was carried out with a sample-barcoded 5' primer and a J-beta primer mix. TCRdb passed the 5' RACE reads through MiXCR, listing each CDR3 protein once. The top ten clones hold 20% to 25% of a sample with some 920,000 distinct CDR3 sequences, roughly half of them seen once. Material for sequencing was blood. The receptors were gathered from a woman between 55 and 75 years old in good health.

The genes are TRBV20-1 and TRBJ2-1; maybe TRBD2 (5 bases). The germline V gene encodes CDR1 DFQATT and CDR2 SNEGSKA (reference sequence). With 0 bases removed from V and 1 base from J, the gap between germline ends came to 7 bases. The CDR3 is 14 residues long. Here the CDR3 reads CSARDRTSYNEQFF. CDR3 nucleotides: TGCAGTGCTAGAGACAGGACTTCCTACAATGAGCAGTTCTTC.

The V gene is TRBV5-6, the J gene TRBJ2-4; 12 nucleotides line up with TRBD2. The CDR3 totals 18 residues. V lost 2 bases and J lost 3; bases outside the gene matches: 9. Germline V gives CDR1 SGHDT, CDR2 YYEEEE. The CDR3 DNA sequence: TGTGCCAGCAGCTTCCTAGCGGGAGGGCCGCGTGACAAAAACATTCAGTACTTC. Residues: CASSFLAGGPRDKNIQYF.

This chain uses TRBV20-1 with TRBJ2-2, with 8 bases identical to TRBD2. This CDR3 has 18 residues. V lost 5 bases to trimming and J lost 5 bases; unmatched junction nucleotides: 19. The germline V gene encodes CDR1 DFQATT and CDR2 SNEGSKA (reference sequence). CDR3 in amino acids: CSAPSPRGAGAGTGELFF. The CDR3 nucleotides are TGCAGTGCTCCTAGCCCTCGGGGAGCGGGAGCGGGGACCGGGGAGCTGTTTTTT.

The V call is TRBV9, the J call TRBJ2-1; 14 bases are a match to TRBD2. This CDR3 spans 17 amino acids. After removal of 6 bases from V and 4 bases from J, the junction contained 9 bases not matched to a gene. The germline gives CDR1 SGDLS, CDR2 YYNGEE. CDR3 nucleotide sequence: TGTGCCAGCACAGGACTAGCGGGAGGCGGAGTATACAATGAGCAGTTCTTC. Protein product: CASTGLAGGGVYNEQFF.

This clonotype was observed a handful of times. The CDR3 DNA follows: TGTGCCAGCAGCTTAGCTGCGGACGGTGGGGTAGAGACCCAGTACTTC. Its translation: CASSLAADGGVETQYF. This chain uses TRBV13 with TRBJ2-7, with unresolved D. TRBJ2-5 matches the DNA end more closely, so the J call is doubtful. The CDR3 consists of 16 residues. Germline V gene sequence: CDR1 PRHDT, CDR2 FYEKMQ (reference sequence).

The chain links TRBV28 to TRBJ2-7, with 8 bases fitting TRBD1. CDR3 size: 15 residues. J gave up 2 bases and V 5 bases, and 8 bases lay outside the gene matches. Germline V gene lookup returns CDR1 MDHEN and CDR2 SYDVKM. CDR3 residues: CASSPDPTGAYEQYF. As DNA, the CDR3 is TGTGCCAGCAGTCCCGATCCGACAGGGGCCTACGAGCAGTACTTC. Supplemented by reference TRBV28 and TRBJ2-7, the full variable domain reads DVKVTQSSRYLVKRTGEKVFLECVQDMDHENMFWYRQDPGLGLRLIYFSYDVKMKEKGDIPEGYSVSREKKERFSLILESASTNQTSMYLCASSPDPTGAYEQYFGPGTRLTVT.

The J gene is TRBJ2-7, the V gene TRBV15, with 11 bases that match TRBD2. CDR1 is LNHNV and CDR2 is YYDKDF in the germline V gene (reference sequence). CDR3 size: 14 residues. With 3 bases clipped from V and 10 bases from J, the junction kept 8 bases outside the gene matches. The CDR3 protein is CATSSGLAGAHQYF. In DNA, the CDR3 is TGTGCCACCAGCAGTGGACTAGCGGGCGCTCATCAGTACTTC.

The genes are TRBV5-1 and TRBJ2-7; 8 bases align to TRBD1. Germline trimming cut 0 bases from V and 2 bases from J; bases unmatched to any gene: 4. The germline V gene encodes CDR1 SGHRS and CDR2 YFSETQ. This CDR3 spans 15 amino acids. The chain's CDR3 is CASSLAPDRAYEQYF. CDR3 in DNA: TGCGCCAGCAGCTTGGCCCCGGACAGGGCCTACGAGCAGTACTTC.

J is TRBJ2-1 and V is TRBV9; no definite D call. With 3 bases removed from V and 5 bases from J, the gap between germline ends came to 9 bases. The CDR3 runs to 13 residues. The germline gives CDR1 SGDLS, CDR2 YYNGEE. The CDR3, as DNA: TGTGCCAGCAGCGCCGACACCCACAATGAGCAGTTCTTC. This encodes CASSADTHNEQFF.

This clonotype appeared a few times. This sequence joins TRBV28 and TRBJ1-2; D is ambiguous. Germline V CDR1 and CDR2: MDHEN, SYDVKM. V was cut by 0 bases and J by 0 bases, with 8 bases left in between. The CDR3 totals 15 residues. The CDR3 sequence is CASSLWTFPNYGYTF. CDR3 DNA: TGTGCCAGCAGTTTATGGACGTTTCCTAACTATGGCTACACCTTC.

The rearrangement links TRBV20-1 to TRBJ2-7, with 10 bases aligning to TRBD2. The CDR3 has 14 amino acids. The V gene's germline CDR1 is DFQATT and CDR2 SNEGSKA (reference sequence). Unmatched junction bases numbered 3, after V lost 4 bases and J lost 0 bases. CDR3 in amino acids: CSAKSGRASYEQYF. The DNA for the CDR3 is TGCAGTGCTAAGAGCGGGAGGGCCTCCTACGAGCAGTACTTC.